This TCR beta chain was captured in a study of blood T cell repertoires in COVID-19. The germline V and J ends were trimmed by 4 bases and 5 bases, with 18 bases remaining between them. The CDR3 has 15 amino acids. Germline loops: CDR1 SGHNT, CDR2 YYREEE (reference sequence). The table came from immunoSEQ multiplex PCR; TCRdb's copy has only in-frame clones and leaves some out. The sample has some 70,000 clones; 80% to 90% are singletons. Material: peripheral blood. This TCR was recovered from a human donor in a cohort sampled during active COVID-19. The V gene is TRBV5-4, the J gene TRBJ1-1, with D unclear. CDR3 sequence reads: CASSPATSSGTEAFF. The CDR3 DNA sequence: TGTGCCAGCAGCCCGGCGACATCGTCGGGAACTGAAGCTTTCTTT. Combining the CDR3 with reference TRBV5-4 and TRBJ1-1 gives the whole variable domain ETGVTQSPTHLIKTRGQQVTLRCSSQSGHNTVSWYQQALGQGPQFIFQYYREEENGRGNFPPRFSGLQFPNYSSELNVNALELDDSALYLCASSPATSSGTEAFFGQGTRLTVV.